This T cell receptor (beta chain) emerged from a study of beta chain features in type 1 diabetes. In the study overall: All of the samples together had approximately 100,000,000 sorted cells examined.

Whole-study findings and limits: Diminished insertions and augmented deletions at VDJ junctions characterized type 1 diabetes patients. Significant though moderate, a shortening of TCRB CDR3s appeared in all four CD4+ subsets of Type 1 diabetes patients. A greater similarity of naive, central memory and Treg TCRB repertoires was seen among patients than among healthy donors. Overrepresentation of cells with high TCR expression could result from cDNA sequencing.

What was sequenced were expressed TCRB transcripts, since all of the isolated RNA had been reverse transcribed. Generated by immunoSEQ multiplex PCR, the TCRdb table keeps only in-frame clones and is missing some. The sample has about 270,000 clones, roughly an eighth seen once; the top ten hold 0.017%. In the case of this clone: What it recognizes is unknown.

The source material was naive CD4+ T cells from blood. This TCR was sampled from a man aged 25 to 40 with type 1 diabetes.

The CDR3 reads CASGPPDRENTEAFF. The DNA of the CDR3 is TGTGCCAGCGGCCCCCCGGACAGGGAGAACACTGAAGCTTTCTTT. This chain connects TRBV28 to TRBJ1-1, with 8 bases fitting TRBD1. Germline trimming cut 8 bases from V and 1 base from J; bases unmatched to any gene: 9. In germline, CDR1 is MDHEN, CDR2 SYDVKM. The CDR3 extends over 15 amino acids.